Sequencing of this T cell receptor (beta chain) was carried out in a study of CD8 T cells in Susac syndrome. Findings of the study overall: The TCR sequencing and HLA analysis in the study involved a relatively small number of individuals, as the study acknowledged.

About this clonotype: Its antigen is undetermined. Mismatch with germline at one junction end may stem from a read error.

CD8+ and CD4+ T cells taken from blood had their TCR beta sequenced. Controls matched for sex and age were healthy donors. Random-hexamer reverse transcription was applied to about 0.5 to 1 ug RNA. The immunoSEQ assay covered 54 Vbeta and 13 Jbeta segments for CDR3. MiXCR was run by TCRdb on the immunoSEQ multiplex PCR reads, yielding one entry per CDR3 protein. The sample lists fewer than 200,000 distinct CDR3 sequences; 80% to 95% were seen once. This clonotype was obtained from a human donor in good health. Sequenced sample: CD4+ T cells from PBMCs.

CDR3 DNA: TGCAGTGCTCCCTCCACAGGGATGAAGTTT. Translated: CSAPSTGMKF. The chain couples TRBV20-1 to TRBJ1-4, with a weak D call TRBD1 (6 bases). Germline-derived CDR1 and CDR2 are DFQATT and SNEGSKA (reference sequence). This CDR3 is 10 amino acids long.